This TCR beta chain was recorded in a study of T cell responses to AZD1222 COVID-19 vaccine. Findings and limits, study-wide: Repertoires in all cases were sampled only once the peak T cell response had passed. The CD4 TCRs associated with vaccination extended across spike and predominated at 160-218 and 743-854. Spike-specific TCR depth and breadth grew after two AZD1222 doses. Donors skewed white British and female; clonal diversity was possibly underestimated.

Clones were sequenced by immunoSEQ multiplex PCR, and TCRdb holds only the in-frame ones, with some missing. The table has about 85,000 clones, around nine tenths seen once; the top ten hold around 17%. V shed 5 bases and J 7 bases; nucleotides not matched to a gene: 9. Looked up from germline, CDR1 is SEHNR and CDR2 is FQNEAQ (reference sequence). This CDR3 comprises 14 residues. This clone was seen a single time. The antigen is undetermined. The receptor's source is an adult in good health. The chain couples TRBV7-9 to TRBJ2-7; the match to TRBD1 covers 9 bases. The sample in question was peripheral blood, obtained on day 0 of AZD1222 vaccination. CDR3 loop: CASSRGTGNPEQYF. CDR3 bases: TGTGCCAGCAGCAGAGGGACAGGGAATCCAGAGCAGTACTTC.